Shown below are 12 T cell receptor beta chains from a single sample sequenced in a study of cytomegalovirus exposure and HLA in healthy donors (dated by TCRdb to about 2017). Library creation used the immunoSEQ multiplex PCR assay. For the multiplex PCR, a mixture combining 60 forward primers for TCR Vbeta segments and 13 reverse primers for TCR Jbeta segments was used. TCRdb took over this immuneACCESS table, retaining in-frame rearrangements with V and J assigned. Such tables are incomplete; in checked studies, under half of the missing clones stem from an unresolved V gene, and the remainder is unexplained. Counted in this sample were 65,000 or so clones; around three quarters of them appeared once. Clones ranked in the top ten supply 2.5% to 3.5% of the sample. Sequenced input: PBMCs. The receptors come from a middle-aged woman in good health and CMV-seropositive.

V is TRBV18 and J is TRBJ1-5, with 8 bases that match TRBD1. Germline trimming cut 1 base from V and 1 base from J; bases unmatched to any gene: 3. Germline V gives CDR1 KGHSH, CDR2 LQKENI. The CDR3 length is 16 residues. In DNA, the CDR3 is TGTGCCAGCTCACCACGACAGGGGTCGAGCAATCAGCCCCAGCATTTT. It specifies CASSPRQGSSNQPQHF. The complete variable domain, with remaining parts taken from reference TRBV18 and TRBJ1-5, reads NAGVMQNPRHLVRRRGQEARLRCSPMKGHSHVYWYRQLPEEGLKFMVYLQKENIIDESGMPKERFSAEFPKEGPSILRIQQVVRGDSAAYFCASSPRQGSSNQPQHFGDGTRLSIL.

The rearrangement joins TRBV6-1 to TRBJ2-1, with D unresolved. V lost 3 bases and J 7 bases, leaving 7 bases between the germline ends. CDR3 length equals 12 residues. In germline, CDR1 is MNHNS, CDR2 SASEGT. CDR3 bases: TGTGCCAGCAGTGACACTCTGAATGAGCAGTTCTTC. Residues: CASSDTLNEQFF.

In its sample, this clone was seen a few times. The chain uses TRBV11-3 and TRBJ2-7; D gene ambiguous. Per the germline V gene, CDR1 is SGHNT and CDR2 is YENEEA. The V gene lost 0 bases and the J gene lost 4 bases, with 7 bases spanning the gap. This CDR3 has 13 amino acids. The CDR3 reads CASSLEVGYEQYF. The CDR3 region has the DNA TGTGCCAGCAGCTTAGAGGTCGGGTACGAGCAGTACTTC.

The chain is built from TRBV7-6 and TRBJ2-5; TRBD1 matches 9 bases. Trimming at V came to 2 bases and at J to 9 bases, leaving 4 bases not matched to a gene. The CDR3 loop spans 13 amino acids. Germline V gene data show CDR1 as SGHVS and CDR2 as FNYEAQ. The CDR3 region has the DNA TGTGCCAGCAGCTTAAACAGGGGGCGGGCCCAGTACTTC. Encoded protein: CASSLNRGRAQYF.

The V and J genes are TRBV2 and TRBJ2-1, with 8 nucleotides matching TRBD1. The CDR3 length is 15 residues. V shed 7 bases and J 2 bases; nucleotides not matched to a gene: 7. Looked up from germline, CDR1 is SNHLY and CDR2 is FYNNEI. For the CDR3, the DNA is TGTGCCAGCACCTCGGACAGGGCAGCCTACAATGAGCAGTTCTTC. This sequence encodes CASTSDRAAYNEQFF.

This chain links TRBV6-1 with TRBJ1-4, with TRBD1 matching 9 bases. The CDR3 contains 15 residues. Looked up from germline, CDR1 is MNHNS and CDR2 is SASEGT. V was pared by 4 bases and J by 7 bases, with 7 bases of the junction left unmatched. The CDR3 DNA reads TGTGCCAGCAGTGTCACAGGGGGCGGGCGTGAAAAACTGTTTTTT. Amino acids: CASSVTGGGREKLFF.

The V call is TRBV7-6, the J call TRBJ2-7; D ambiguous. V gave up 1 base and J gave up 3 bases, with 13 bases separating them. This CDR3 comprises 15 residues. Germline CDR1 is SGHVS and CDR2 is FNYEAQ. The CDR3 DNA is TGTGCCAGCAGCTTAGGGGCAGGTCGCGACTACGAGCAGTACTTC. Its protein product is CASSLGAGRDYEQYF.

This clone was picked up one time. V and J are TRBV4-1 and TRBJ1-4; D is perhaps TRBD1 (6 bases). The CDR3 has 15 residues. Germline CDR1 and CDR2: MGHRA and YSYEKL. V lost 2 bases and J lost 2, with 9 bases in between. The CDR3: CASSQHRATNEKLFF. The DNA of the CDR3 is TGCGCCAGCAGCCAACACAGGGCCACTAATGAAAAACTGTTTTTT.

V usage is TRBV5-6 and J usage is TRBJ1-2; the D is unclear. Germline V CDR1 and CDR2: SGHDT, YYEEEE. The CDR3 covers 14 residues. V was cut by 2 bases and J by 7 bases, with 15 bases left in between. The CDR3 region has the DNA TGTGCCAGCAGCTTCGGTCAGCTCGGGGTTGGCTACACCTTC. Its protein product is CASSFGQLGVGYTF. Combining the CDR3 with reference TRBV5-6 and TRBJ1-2 gives the whole variable domain DAGVTQSPTHLIKTRGQQVTLRCSPKSGHDTVSWYQQALGQGPQFIFQYYEEEERQRGNFPDRFSGHQFPNYSSELNVNALLLGDSALYLCASSFGQLGVGYTFGSGTRLTVV.

This chain connects TRBV2 to TRBJ1-5; 9 nucleotides align to TRBD1. Germline V gene data show CDR1 as SNHLY and CDR2 as FYNNEI. Unmatched junction bases numbered 5, after V lost 7 bases and J lost 4 bases. This CDR3 has 14 amino acids. CDR3 DNA: TGTGCCAGCACCGGGGACAGGGTGAATCAGCCCCAGCATTTT. Amino acids: CASTGDRVNQPQHF.

The J gene is TRBJ2-3, the V gene TRBV2, with D tentatively TRBD2 (6 bases). The CDR3 consists of 14 residues. Germline V gene sequence: CDR1 SNHLY, CDR2 FYNNEI. V was cut by 6 bases and J by 4 bases, with 14 bases left in between. CDR3 in amino acids: CASRGGWGSDTQYF. The CDR3 nucleotides read TGTGCCAGCAGGGGGGGTTGGGGGTCAGATACGCAGTATTTT.

This clone is a singleton in its sample. The CDR3 nucleotides are TGTGCCAGCAGAGCGTCTCAGGGGGCCACTGAAGCTTTCTTT. Translation: CASRASQGATEAFF. V usage is TRBV28 and J usage is TRBJ1-1; 8 nucleotides match TRBD1. V dropped 6 bases and J dropped 4; count of bases not matched to a gene: 7. CDR1 and CDR2 (germline): MDHEN, SYDVKM. CDR3 size: 14 residues.